This T cell receptor (beta chain) was retrieved from a study of T cells after yellow fever vaccination. The CDR3 consists of 14 residues. Germline V CDR1 and CDR2: DFQATT, SNEGSKA (reference sequence). Trimming took 5 bases from V and 1 from J, leaving 14 bases between them. General study findings and limits: Weaker, the secondary response had a peak occurring faster, on day 5 versus 15. In post-booster samples, most primary-vaccination clones reappeared (around 95% CD4, approximately 91% CD8).

Researchers made TCR cDNA using 5'RACE template switching, and this step added a universal primer site and UMIs. TCRdb re-called the 5' RACE reads with MiXCR, one entry per CDR3 protein. The data show about 45,000 distinct CDR3 sequences, 6.8% seen once. This clonotype came up many times. The chain has TRBV20-1 and TRBJ1-1, with D unclear. The TCR was taken from a man under 40 who received the YFV17D yellow fever vaccine. Sequenced here: CD8+ T cells not binding an NS4B(214-222) dextramer, sorted from PBMCs, sampled 45 days after the yellow fever booster vaccination. This CDR3 reads CSAAAGSTNTEAFF. CDR3 nucleotide sequence: TGCAGTGCTGCGGCAGGCTCGACGAACACTGAAGCTTTCTTT.